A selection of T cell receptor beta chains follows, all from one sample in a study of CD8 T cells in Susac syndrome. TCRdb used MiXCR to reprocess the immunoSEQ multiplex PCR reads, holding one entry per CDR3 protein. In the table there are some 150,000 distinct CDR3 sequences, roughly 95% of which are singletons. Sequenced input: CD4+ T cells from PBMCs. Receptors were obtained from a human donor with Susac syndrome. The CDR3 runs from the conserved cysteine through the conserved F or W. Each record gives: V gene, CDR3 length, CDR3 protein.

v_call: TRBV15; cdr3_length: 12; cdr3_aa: CATSRDGQTQYF
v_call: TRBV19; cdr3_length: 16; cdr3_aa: CASSIVTGMSNQPQHF
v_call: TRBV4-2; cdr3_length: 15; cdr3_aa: CASSPEQGSNQPQHF
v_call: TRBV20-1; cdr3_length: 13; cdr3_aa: CSDKTPGSNEQFF
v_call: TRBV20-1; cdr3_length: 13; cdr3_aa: CSASLAGFNEQFF
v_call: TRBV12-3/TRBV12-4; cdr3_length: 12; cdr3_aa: CASSPRDQPQHF
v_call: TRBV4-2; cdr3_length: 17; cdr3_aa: CASSRPGQGVREYGYTF
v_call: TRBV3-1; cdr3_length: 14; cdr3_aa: CASSQDIGSGGYTF
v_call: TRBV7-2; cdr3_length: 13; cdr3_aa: CASNGGLTDTQYF
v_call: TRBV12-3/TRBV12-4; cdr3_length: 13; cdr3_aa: CASSRGRTLEAFF
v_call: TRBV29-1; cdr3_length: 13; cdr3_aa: CSVSLRGDTEAFF
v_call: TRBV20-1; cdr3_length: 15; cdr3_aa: CSASKPTGVSYEQYF
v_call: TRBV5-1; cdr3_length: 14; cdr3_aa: CASSSVGDGGIQYF
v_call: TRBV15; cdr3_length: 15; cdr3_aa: CATSRSAESTDTQYF
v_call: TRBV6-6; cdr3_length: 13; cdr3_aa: CASAVYHYNEQFF
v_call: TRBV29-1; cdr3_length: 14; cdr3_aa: CSVEGQILSYGYTF
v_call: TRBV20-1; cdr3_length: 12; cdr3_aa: CSAWEQAGEQYF
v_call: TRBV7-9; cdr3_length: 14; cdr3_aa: CASSPRDKTYGYTF
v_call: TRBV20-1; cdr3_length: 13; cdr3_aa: CSAHRGQGQPQHF
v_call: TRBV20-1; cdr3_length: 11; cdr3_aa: CSARDRNIQYF
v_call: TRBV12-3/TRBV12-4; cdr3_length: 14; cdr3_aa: CASSSRAWDYGYTF
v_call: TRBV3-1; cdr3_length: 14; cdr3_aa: CASSARGAKNIQYF
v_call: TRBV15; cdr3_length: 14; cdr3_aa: CATSRRVRDNEQFF
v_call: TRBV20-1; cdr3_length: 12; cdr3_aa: CSATSGFAEAFF
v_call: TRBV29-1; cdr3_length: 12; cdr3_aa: CSVQTPIHEQYF
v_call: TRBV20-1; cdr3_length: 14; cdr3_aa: CSASEQGRTNEQYF
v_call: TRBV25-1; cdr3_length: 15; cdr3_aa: CASSETGQGYHEQYF
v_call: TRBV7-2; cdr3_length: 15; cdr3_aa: CASSLAPTSGYEQYF
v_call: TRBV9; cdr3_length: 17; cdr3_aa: CASSVVDSGALGETQYF
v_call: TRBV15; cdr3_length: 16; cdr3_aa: CATSRDPSAATYGYTF
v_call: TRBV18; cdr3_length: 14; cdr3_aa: CASRQERGQETQYF
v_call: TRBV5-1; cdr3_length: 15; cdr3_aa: CASSLVASGANVLTF
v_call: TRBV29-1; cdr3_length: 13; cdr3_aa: CSATGVTGNTIYF
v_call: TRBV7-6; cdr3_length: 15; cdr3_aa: CASSPRGGPSTEAFF
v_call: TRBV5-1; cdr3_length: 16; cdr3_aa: CASRTAPSSGANVLTF
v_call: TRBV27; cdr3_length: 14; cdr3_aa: CASSPRTSPYEQYF
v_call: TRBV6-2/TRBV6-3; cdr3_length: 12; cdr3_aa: CASRRENQPQHF
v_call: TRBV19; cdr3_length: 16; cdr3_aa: CASSIYDRGVYQPQHF
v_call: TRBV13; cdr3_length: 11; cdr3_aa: CAATGPKEQYF
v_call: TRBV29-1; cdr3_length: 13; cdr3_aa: CSVGARVGPEAFF